Listed below are T cell receptor beta chains from one sample, sequenced in a study of identical twins. TCRdb recomputed calls from the 5' RACE reads with MiXCR, one row per CDR3 protein. The profile shows nearly 650,000 distinct CDR3 sequences, roughly 7.1% of them singletons. A further study also used this sample, focusing on yellow fever vaccine responses in identical twins.

Sample: PBMCs. These receptors all stem from a woman between 18 and 29 years old in good health. The CDR3 runs from the conserved cysteine through the conserved F or W. D genes are given only for firm matches.

d_gene: NA
v_gene: TRBV6-5
CDR3aa: CASSHEAAPSYNSPLHF

d_gene: NA
v_gene: TRBV10-1
CDR3aa: CASSESAGGEKLFF

d_gene: TRBD1
v_gene: TRBV7-2
CDR3aa: CASSNRDSVWGNQPQHF

d_gene: TRBD2
v_gene: TRBV5-1
CDR3aa: CASSFREVYNEQFF

d_gene: NA
v_gene: TRBV29-1
CDR3aa: CSVDRYPYGYTF

d_gene: NA
v_gene: TRBV10-3
CDR3aa: CAISESSGSLYGYTF

d_gene: NA
v_gene: TRBV27
CDR3aa: CASSLYPGTNEKLFF

d_gene: TRBD1
v_gene: TRBV5-5
CDR3aa: CASSEGAVFFYGYTF

d_gene: NA
v_gene: TRBV7-9
CDR3aa: CASSLAGEPTDTQYF

d_gene: NA
v_gene: TRBV12-3/TRBV12-4
CDR3aa: CASSKQGLNEQYF

d_gene: TRBD1
v_gene: TRBV15
CDR3aa: CATSILGQRNTEAFF

d_gene: NA
v_gene: TRBV10-3
CDR3aa: CAISEVAPELFF

d_gene: NA
v_gene: TRBV6-2/TRBV6-3
CDR3aa: CASSYPQGDLNELNTGELFF

d_gene: NA
v_gene: TRBV27
CDR3aa: CASSPLTQSSYNEQFF

d_gene: NA
v_gene: TRBV4-1
CDR3aa: CASSHMGVQEDTQYF

d_gene: NA
v_gene: TRBV5-1
CDR3aa: CASSGNVGGTEAFF

d_gene: NA
v_gene: TRBV29-1
CDR3aa: CSYRVGKGTGELFF

d_gene: NA
v_gene: TRBV29-1
CDR3aa: CSVGNQPQHF

d_gene: NA
v_gene: TRBV10-3
CDR3aa: CAISRPSGTEAFF

d_gene: TRBD1
v_gene: TRBV7-8
CDR3aa: CASSLVVTGVTPLHF

d_gene: NA
v_gene: TRBV6-1
CDR3aa: CASMRAGTDTQYF

d_gene: NA
v_gene: TRBV20-1
CDR3aa: CSARGGTQQETQYF

d_gene: TRBD2
v_gene: TRBV20-1
CDR3aa: CSVPPGAGGDTQYF

d_gene: NA
v_gene: TRBV15
CDR3aa: CATSSPQNLESQHF

d_gene: NA
v_gene: TRBV9
CDR3aa: CASSATQGEIEKLFF

d_gene: NA
v_gene: TRBV11-2
CDR3aa: CATSARTWENNEQFF

d_gene: NA
v_gene: TRBV5-1
CDR3aa: CASRPGRSLAEVYNEQFF

d_gene: TRBD1
v_gene: TRBV12-3/TRBV12-4
CDR3aa: CASSLTRDRVSYTF

d_gene: TRBD2
v_gene: TRBV20-1
CDR3aa: CSAMKREGSTDTQYF

d_gene: NA
v_gene: TRBV5-1
CDR3aa: CASSLGDTKPNEQYF

d_gene: TRBD1
v_gene: TRBV28
CDR3aa: CASSSTGVPFGANVLTF

d_gene: NA
v_gene: TRBV20-1
CDR3aa: CSARDGNLLLHF

d_gene: TRBD2
v_gene: TRBV28
CDR3aa: CASSLITSGTYNEQFF

d_gene: NA
v_gene: TRBV11-2
CDR3aa: CASSNGRDNYGYTF

d_gene: NA
v_gene: TRBV12-3/TRBV12-4
CDR3aa: CATQTREADTQYF

d_gene: NA
v_gene: TRBV2
CDR3aa: CASSAASGGETRPQETQYF

d_gene: NA
v_gene: TRBV20-1
CDR3aa: CSASVTDNQPQHF

d_gene: NA
v_gene: TRBV20-1
CDR3aa: CSATIGLRTDTQYF

d_gene: NA
v_gene: TRBV20-1
CDR3aa: CSARDSRARDGEAFF

d_gene: NA
v_gene: TRBV12-3/TRBV12-4
CDR3aa: CASNPAAGYNEQFF

d_gene: NA
v_gene: TRBV4-1
CDR3aa: CASSQDLLLGEQYF

d_gene: TRBD2
v_gene: TRBV5-1
CDR3aa: CASSLERGGYNEQFF

d_gene: NA
v_gene: TRBV2
CDR3aa: CASNTDSLNYGYTF

d_gene: TRBD2
v_gene: TRBV14
CDR3aa: CASSQVGGVMDTQYF

d_gene: NA
v_gene: TRBV10-3
CDR3aa: CAISEPVGGKGYTF

d_gene: NA
v_gene: TRBV13
CDR3aa: CASSLGRDLYYGYTF

d_gene: NA
v_gene: TRBV12-3/TRBV12-4
CDR3aa: CASSHTRVGNQPQHF

d_gene: TRBD2
v_gene: TRBV15
CDR3aa: CATSRGLAGGTSTDTQYF

d_gene: TRBD2
v_gene: TRBV29-1
CDR3aa: CSVDSFWTSGSKKSYEQYF

d_gene: NA
v_gene: TRBV10-3
CDR3aa: CAISDWGLNTGELFF

d_gene: NA
v_gene: TRBV7-9
CDR3aa: CASSLRSESEQFF

d_gene: TRBD2
v_gene: TRBV5-1
CDR3aa: CASSLLLAGTWNEQFF

d_gene: NA
v_gene: TRBV14
CDR3aa: CASSHPLVLGGNTIYF

d_gene: TRBD2
v_gene: TRBV12-3/TRBV12-4
CDR3aa: CASSLARGDGAYEQYF